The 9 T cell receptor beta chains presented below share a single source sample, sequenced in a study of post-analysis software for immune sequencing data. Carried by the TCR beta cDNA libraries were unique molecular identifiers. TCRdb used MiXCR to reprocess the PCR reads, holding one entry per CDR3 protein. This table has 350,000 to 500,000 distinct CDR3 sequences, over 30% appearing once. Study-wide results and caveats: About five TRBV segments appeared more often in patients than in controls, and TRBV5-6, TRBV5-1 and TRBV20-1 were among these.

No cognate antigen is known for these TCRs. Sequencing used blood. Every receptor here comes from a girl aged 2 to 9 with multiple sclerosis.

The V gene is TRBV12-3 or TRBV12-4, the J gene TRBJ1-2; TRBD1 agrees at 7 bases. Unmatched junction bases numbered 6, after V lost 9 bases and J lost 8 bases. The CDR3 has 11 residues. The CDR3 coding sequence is TGTGCCAGTAGACAGGGCTTGGGCTACACCTTC. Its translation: CASRQGLGYTF.

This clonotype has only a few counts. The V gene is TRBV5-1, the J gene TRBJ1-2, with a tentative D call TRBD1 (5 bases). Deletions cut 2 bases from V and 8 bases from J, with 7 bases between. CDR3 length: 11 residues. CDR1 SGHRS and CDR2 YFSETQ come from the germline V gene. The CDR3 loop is CASSFGDGYTF. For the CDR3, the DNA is TGCGCCAGCAGCTTCGGGGACGGCTACACCTTC.

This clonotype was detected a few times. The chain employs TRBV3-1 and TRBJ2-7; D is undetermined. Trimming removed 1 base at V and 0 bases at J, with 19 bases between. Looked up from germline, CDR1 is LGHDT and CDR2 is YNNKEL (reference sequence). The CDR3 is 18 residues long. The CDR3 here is CASSQGRPFSRSSYEQYF. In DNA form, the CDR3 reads TGTGCCAGCAGCCAAGGTAGGCCCTTCTCAAGGAGCTCCTACGAGCAGTACTTC.

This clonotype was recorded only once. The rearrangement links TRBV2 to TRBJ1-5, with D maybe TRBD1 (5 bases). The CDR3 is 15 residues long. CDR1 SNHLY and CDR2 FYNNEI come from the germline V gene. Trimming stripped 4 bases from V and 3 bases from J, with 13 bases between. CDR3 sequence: CASSGGGAPNQPQHF. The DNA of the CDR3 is TGTGCCAGCAGTGGGGGAGGGGCCCCCAATCAGCCCCAGCATTTT.

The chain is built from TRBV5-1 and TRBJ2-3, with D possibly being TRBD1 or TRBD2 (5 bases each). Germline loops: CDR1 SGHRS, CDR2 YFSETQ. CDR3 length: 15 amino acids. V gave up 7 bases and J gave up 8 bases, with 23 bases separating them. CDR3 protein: CASDPVGAKAVTQYF. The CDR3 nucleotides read TGCGCCAGCGACCCCGTCGGGGCTAAGGCAGTTACGCAGTATTTT.

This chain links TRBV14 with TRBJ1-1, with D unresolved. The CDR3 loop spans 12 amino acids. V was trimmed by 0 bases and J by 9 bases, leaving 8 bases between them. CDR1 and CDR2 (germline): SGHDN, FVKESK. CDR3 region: CASSQDWTKAFF. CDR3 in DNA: TGTGCCAGCAGCCAAGATTGGACGAAAGCTTTCTTT.

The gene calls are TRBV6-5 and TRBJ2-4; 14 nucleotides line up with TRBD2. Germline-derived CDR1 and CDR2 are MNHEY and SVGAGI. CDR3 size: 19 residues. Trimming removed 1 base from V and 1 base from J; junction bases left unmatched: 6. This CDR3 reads CASSYYGTSGSPAKNIQYF. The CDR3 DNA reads TGTGCCAGCAGTTACTACGGGACTAGCGGGAGTCCGGCCAAAAACATTCAGTACTTC.

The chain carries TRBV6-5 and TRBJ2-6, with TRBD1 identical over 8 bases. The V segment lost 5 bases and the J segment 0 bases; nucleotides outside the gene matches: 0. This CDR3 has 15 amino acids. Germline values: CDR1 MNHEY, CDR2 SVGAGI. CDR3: CASSGTGSGANVLTF. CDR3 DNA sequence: TGTGCCAGCAGTGGGACAGGCTCTGGGGCCAACGTCCTGACTTTC.

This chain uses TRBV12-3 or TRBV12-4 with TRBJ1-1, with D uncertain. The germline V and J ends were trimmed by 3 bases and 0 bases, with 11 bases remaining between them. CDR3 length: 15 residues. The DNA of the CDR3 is TGTGCCAGCAGTTTTCAGCCGCCTTTGAACACTGAAGCTTTCTTT. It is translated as CASSFQPPLNTEAFF.